This T cell receptor beta chain was recorded in a study of blood T cell repertoires in COVID-19. Study-level information: Material from acute and convalescent COVID-19 was sourced from the United States, Italy and Spain. T cells, B-cell-depleted T cells, or PBMCs provided the cDNA or gDNA that served as material.

Source study methods: Amplified reference gene primers provided the basis for estimating nucleated cell counts. Using immunoSEQ multiplex PCR, the repertoire was profiled, and TCRdb retains in-frame clones only, with some absent. V and J calls and clone size come straight from that table; D and trimming were deduced from the DNA. The table shows about 240,000 clones, with 75% to 85% occurring only once. Germline V gene sequence: CDR1 MNHNY, CDR2 SVGAGI (reference sequence). Trimming cost V 2 bases and J 5 bases, with 10 bases left between them. This CDR3 has 15 amino acids. This clonotype was obtained from a woman in her sixties with active or convalescent COVID-19. Sequencing was performed on peripheral blood. This chain connects TRBV6-6 to TRBJ1-6, with a possible D match to TRBD1 (6 bases). This CDR3 is CASSYLDRDNSPLHF. The CDR3 DNA sequence: TGTGCCAGCAGTTACCTGGACAGAGATAATTCACCCCTCCACTTT.